This T cell receptor (beta chain) was identified in a study of control samples from healthy donors and cancer patients (dated by TCRdb to 2020 to 2022). V is cut by 4 bases and J by 7 bases, and the space between the germline ends is 17 bases. Based on the germline V gene (reference sequence), the CDR1 and CDR2 sequences are WNHNN and SYGVQD. The cysteine opens and the phenylalanine closes a CDR3 of 14 amino acids. The CDR3 DNA has 42 bases and is translated from base 1. The library was made by the immunoSEQ multiplex PCR assay. TCRdb provides this immuneACCESS table in a form limited to in-frame rearrangements. Some clones are lacking; in checked studies, under half of them reflect an unresolved V gene, and why the rest are absent is not known. Across this sample there are roughly 190,000 clones, with 90% to 95% seen only once. The ten largest clones represent 1.5% to 2% of the sample. This clone occurred a few times. The specificity of this receptor is unknown. Base qualities were left out, and no much larger clone turns up one base away.

This receptor was taken from a man aged 30 to 45 in good health. The V and J segments used are TRBV10-1 and TRBJ2-7; TRBD2 is possibly the D segment (6 matching bases). Sequenced: blood. The CDR3 protein is CASSVAPPTREQYF. The DNA sequence reads TGCGCCAGCAGTGTGGCTCCACCGACTAGGGAGCAGTACTTC.